These 13 T cell receptor beta chains originate from one sample sequenced in a study of cytomegalovirus exposure and HLA in healthy donors. In the PCR, 60 Vbeta and 13 Jbeta primers were used. Repertoires were generated with immunoSEQ multiplex PCR, while TCRdb's copy carries only in-frame clones and drops some. This table has around 120,000 clones, approximately 82% appearing once. The sequencing input was PBMCs. Receptor source: a man in his fifties or sixties in good health and CMV-seronegative.

The J gene is TRBJ1-4, the V gene TRBV5-1, with 9 bases identical to TRBD1. The CDR3 length is 17 residues. With 3 bases clipped from V and 8 bases from J, the junction kept 14 bases outside the gene matches. Looked up from germline, CDR1 is SGHRS and CDR2 is YFSETQ. The CDR3 bases are TGCGCCAGCAGCTCCTCTGGACAGGGGACGTCTGGGGAAAAACTGTTTTTT. Translation: CASSSSGQGTSGEKLFF. Variable domain in full (rest from reference TRBV5-1 and TRBJ1-4): KAGVTQTPRYLIKTRGQQVTLSCSPISGHRSVSWYQQTPGQGLQFLFEYFSETQRNKGNFPGRFSGRQFSNSRSEMNVSTLELGDSALYLCASSSSGQGTSGEKLFFGSGTQLSVL.

The chain uses TRBV13 and TRBJ1-1; no firm D call. Germline CDR1 reads PRHDT; CDR2 reads FYEKMQ (reference sequence). The germline V and J ends were trimmed by 5 bases and 4 bases, with 8 bases remaining between them. The CDR3 runs 12 residues. The CDR3 sequence: CASSVYPTEAFF. The CDR3 coding sequence is TGTGCCAGCAGCGTCTACCCCACTGAAGCTTTCTTT. Using reference TRBV13 and TRBJ1-1 for the parts outside the CDR3, the full variable domain is AAGVIQSPRHLIKEKRETATLKCYPIPRHDTVYWYQQGPGQDPQFLISFYEKMQSDKGSIPDRFSAQQFSDYHSELNMSSLELGDSALYFCASSVYPTEAFFGQGTRLTVV.

The chain links TRBV19 to TRBJ2-4; D might be TRBD1 (6 bases). The CDR3 is made up of 13 amino acids. Per the germline V gene, CDR1 is LNHDA and CDR2 is SQIVND (reference sequence). The V end was cut by 2 bases, the J end by 8 bases, with 10 bases between. The chain's CDR3 is CASSITGLDIQYF. The CDR3 region has the DNA TGTGCCAGTAGTATAACAGGGTTGGACATTCAGTACTTC. Combining the CDR3 with reference TRBV19 and TRBJ2-4 gives the whole variable domain DGGITQSPKYLFRKEGQNVTLSCEQNLNHDAMYWYRQDPGQGLRLIYYSQIVNDFQKGDIAEGYSVSREKKESFPLTVTSAQKNPTAFYLCASSITGLDIQYFGAGTRLSVL.

There are a few counts of this clone. The V and J genes are TRBV4-3 and TRBJ1-3; D is uncertain. There are 15 residues in the CDR3. V lost 0 bases to trimming and J lost 5 bases, with 11 bases between them. Germline V gene data show CDR1 as LGHNA and CDR2 as YSLEER. CDR3 region: CASSQEVAARNTIYF. CDR3 DNA: TGCGCCAGCAGCCAAGAGGTAGCAGCAAGAAACACCATATATTTT.

This clone has more than one count but fewer than ten. The chain couples TRBV5-4 to TRBJ1-1; a weak D match, TRBD1 (6 bases). The CDR3 contains 14 residues. The germline V gene has CDR1 SGHNT and CDR2 YYREEE (reference sequence). The V and J ends lost 2 bases and 1 base respectively, with 9 bases between them. CDR3 loop: CASSFGQSNTEAFF. The CDR3 DNA is TGTGCCAGCAGCTTTGGACAGTCGAACACTGAAGCTTTCTTT.

The genes are TRBV5-3 and TRBJ2-3, with D tentatively TRBD2 (6 bases). TRBV5-3 is designated an ORF whose function remains uncertain. The CDR3 has 15 amino acids. V gave up 0 bases and J gave up 9 bases, with 17 bases separating them. This CDR3 is CARSLGGDPRGTQYF. CDR3 DNA sequence: TGTGCCAGAAGCTTGGGCGGGGACCCTCGAGGGACGCAGTATTTT.

This chain connects TRBV9 to TRBJ2-5; D is perhaps TRBD2 (7 bases). CDR3 length: 16 residues. Trimming cost V 0 bases and J 2 bases, with 14 bases left between them. From germline, CDR1 is SGDLS and CDR2 YYNGEE. The CDR3 DNA reads as TGTGCCAGCAGCGTAGAGATCGGGGGGCGGCAAGAGACCCAGTACTTC. As protein: CASSVEIGGRQETQYF. Based on the CDR3 plus reference TRBV9 and TRBJ2-5, the full variable domain is DSGVTQTPKHLITATGQRVTLRCSPRSGDLSVYWYQQSLDQGLQFLIQYYNGEERAKGNILERFSAQQFPDLHSELNLSSLELGDSALYFCASSVEIGGRQETQYFGPGTRLLVL.

DNA of the CDR3: TGTGCCTGGGACAGGGGAACTGAAGCTTTCTTT. This codes for CAWDRGTEAFF. The rearrangement links TRBV30 to TRBJ1-1, with 8 positions matching TRBD1. J was trimmed by 5 bases and V by 5 bases; bases with no gene match: 1. Germline lookup yields CDR1 GTSNPN and CDR2 SVGIG (reference sequence). The CDR3 covers 11 residues.

The gene calls are TRBV5-1 and TRBJ1-3; TRBD1 is a possible D gene (5 bases). This CDR3 has 15 residues. Germline CDR1 and CDR2: SGHRS and YFSETQ. Trimming removed 2 bases from V and 0 bases from J, with 9 bases in between. The CDR3 reads CASSFGGNSGNTIYF. DNA of the CDR3: TGCGCCAGCAGCTTCGGGGGGAACTCTGGAAACACCATATATTTT.

This clone was counted a single time. The chain links TRBV7-2 to TRBJ1-2; TRBD1 is a possible D gene (6 bases). The CDR3 is made up of 14 amino acids. Per the germline V gene, CDR1 is SGHTA and CDR2 is FQGNSA. The V end was cut by 6 bases, the J end by 3 bases, with 14 bases between. The CDR3 DNA reads TGTGCCAGCAGGTCCAGGGGCAAAGACTATGGCTACACCTTC. Translated, it gives CASRSRGKDYGYTF.

The J gene is TRBJ2-5, the V gene TRBV14; tentatively, D is TRBD1 (5 bases). V lost 1 base and J lost 2, with 11 bases in between. CDR3 length: 15 amino acids. Germline loops: CDR1 SGHDN, CDR2 FVKESK. CDR3 sequence (DNA): TGTGCCAGCAGCCAAGGGACACAGGTTCAAGAGACCCAGTACTTC. This translates into CASSQGTQVQETQYF.

This clone showed up just a few times. The rearrangement uses TRBV29-1 and TRBJ1-2, with 10 nucleotides matching TRBD1. The junction had 4 bases not matched to a gene; V was cut back by 8 bases and J by 4 bases. The CDR3 extends over 12 amino acids. Germline assignment: CDR1 SQVTM and CDR2 ANQGSEA. The CDR3: CSYRTGGYGYTF. As DNA, the CDR3 is TGCAGCTATCGGACAGGGGGCTATGGCTACACCTTC.

The chain employs TRBV15 and TRBJ1-5; D is undetermined. The germline V and J ends were trimmed by 5 bases and 6 bases, with 11 bases remaining between them. This CDR3 contains 13 residues. Germline loops: CDR1 LNHNV, CDR2 YYDKDF (reference sequence). Here the CDR3 DNA reads TGTGCCACCAGCTCGTCGCGGAGTCAGCCCCAGCATTTT. It encodes CATSSSRSQPQHF.